The clone carrying this TCR beta chain showed up many times. Its matching antigen is unknown. Molecular-barcoded quantitative 5'-RACE produced these TCR beta libraries. TCRdb used MiXCR to reprocess the 5' RACE reads, holding one entry per CDR3 protein. The profile covers about 130,000 distinct CDR3 sequences, with roughly a tenth appearing a single time and approximately 3.6% taken by the ten largest. This specimen belongs to a study of CD8 T cells in ankylosing spondylitis. Study results and caveats: Several of the motif variants were reported before in synovial fluid and blood from reactive arthritis. Significant enrichment of disease-linked clones was reported in matched ankylosing spondylitis synovial fluid. A TCR beta motif of roughly 8 highly homologous variants seemed to mark ankylosing spondylitis blood.

The V gene end was trimmed by 0 bases and the J gene end by 2 bases; junction bases not matched to a gene: 7. CDR3 length equals 15 residues. Germline CDR1 is DFQATT and CDR2 is SNEGSKA (reference sequence). Input material: blood, either unsorted or a sorted T cell fraction (not recorded which). The chain combines TRBV20-1 with TRBJ2-7; the match to TRBD2 covers 7 bases. This sequence was found in a male donor with ankylosing spondylitis or in good health (not recorded which). CDR3 nucleotide sequence: TGCAGTGCTAGAGATTGGGCTAGCGGAGCCTACGAGCAGTACTTC. Encoded protein: CSARDWASGAYEQYF.